The 7 T cell receptor beta chains below all came from one sample that was sequenced in a study of blood T cell repertoires in COVID-19. Data came from immunoSEQ multiplex PCR; TCRdb stores just in-frame clones and leaves some out. Among under 150,000 clones listed, 65% to 80% were seen once. The sequencing input was peripheral blood. All receptors derive from a man aged 55 to 70 with acute or convalescent COVID-19.

This chain joins TRBV11-2 and TRBJ2-1; D unclear. Germline CDR1 and CDR2: SGHAT and FQNNGV. The CDR3 is 13 amino acids. V shed 1 base and J shed 8 bases, with 9 bases lying between them. CDR3 nucleotides: TGTGCCAGCAGCTTAGCTAGGAACGATGAGCAGTTCTTC. It encodes CASSLARNDEQFF.

This clone was observed a handful of times. The chain combines TRBV7-2 with TRBJ1-5; TRBD1 is a possible D gene (5 bases). This CDR3 has 16 amino acids. Germline-derived CDR1 and CDR2 are SGHTA and FQGNSA. Between the trimmed V and J ends, which lost 5 bases and 2 bases, there was a span of 16 bases. The CDR3 bases are TGTGCCAGCAGCCGGGAGGGGAGAACGGGCAATCAGCCCCAGCATTTT. Protein product: CASSREGRTGNQPQHF.

The genes are TRBV2 and TRBJ1-2; D is possibly TRBD1 (5 bases). CDR1 and CDR2 (germline): SNHLY, FYNNEI. The CDR3 contains 14 residues. With 7 bases removed from V and 2 bases from J, the gap between germline ends came to 14 bases. The CDR3, as DNA: TGTGCCAGCACTCGAGACAGCGCCAACTATGGCTACACCTTC. This gives the protein CASTRDSANYGYTF.

V gene TRBV9 combines with J gene TRBJ1-6; weak D call: TRBD1 (6 bases). CDR1 is SGDLS and CDR2 is YYNGEE in the germline V gene. Deletions cut 3 bases from V and 0 bases from J, with 13 bases between. This CDR3 is built from 17 residues. CDR3 DNA sequence: TGTGCCAGCAGCGCAGGACAGACCTACTCCTATAATTCACCCCTCCACTTT. As protein: CASSAGQTYSYNSPLHF. The complete variable domain, with remaining parts taken from reference TRBV9 and TRBJ1-6, reads DSGVTQTPKHLITATGQRVTLRCSPRSGDLSVYWYQQSLDQGLQFLIQYYNGEERAKGNILERFSAQQFPDLHSELNLSSLELGDSALYFCASSAGQTYSYNSPLHFGNGTRLTVT.

J is TRBJ2-7 and V is TRBV7-6, with TRBD2 identical over 13 bases. Germline V lookup: CDR1 SGHVS, CDR2 FNYEAQ. The CDR3 is 20 residues long. J lost 2 bases, V lost 5 bases, and 18 bases had no gene match. The CDR3, as DNA: TGTGCCAGCAGCCCCTACCAACTAGCGGGAGGGACGTGGGGGACCTACGAGCAGTACTTC. This codes for CASSPYQLAGGTWGTYEQYF. Looking up the rest from reference TRBV7-6 and TRBJ2-7 gives the full variable domain: GAGVSQSPRYKVTKRGQDVALRCDPISGHVSLYWYRQALGQGPEFLTYFNYEAQQDKSGLPNDRFSAERPEGSISTLTIQRTEQRDSAMYRCASSPYQLAGGTWGTYEQYFGPGTRLTVT.

The chain combines TRBV6-5 with TRBJ2-1, with D tentatively TRBD2 (5 bases). The CDR3 has 14 residues. Germline CDR1 MNHEY, CDR2 SVGAGI. The V end was cut by 8 bases, the J end by 2 bases, with 13 bases between. This CDR3 is CASRAAGTYNEQFF. Here the CDR3 DNA reads TGTGCCAGCCGAGCGGCGGGTACCTACAATGAGCAGTTCTTC.

The chain combines TRBV24-1 with TRBJ2-5, with TRBD1 identical over 9 bases. Germline values: CDR1 KGHDR, CDR2 SFDVKD. CDR3 length equals 12 residues. V trimming: 8 bases; J trimming: 8 bases; junction bases outside the gene matches: 5. DNA of the CDR3: TGTGCCACCAAGGGACAGGGTAAAACCCAGTACTTC. This encodes CATKGQGKTQYF.